These 20 T cell receptor beta chains originate from one sample sequenced in a study of CD8 T cells in ankylosing spondylitis. Using its own MiXCR run on the 5' RACE reads, TCRdb lists one record per CDR3 protein. The table lists roughly 130,000 distinct CDR3 sequences, 6.5% to 9% of them singletons. The source material was blood, either unsorted or a sorted T cell fraction (not recorded which). Receptors were obtained from a male donor with ankylosing spondylitis or in good health (not recorded which).

Ten or more counts support this clonotype. This sequence joins TRBV5-5 and TRBJ1-2; no firm D call. The CDR3 runs to 13 residues. Trimming cost V 1 base and J 0 bases, with 4 bases left between them. CDR1 and CDR2 (germline): SGHKS, YYEKEE (reference sequence). The CDR3 coding sequence is TGTGCCAGCAGCTTGCAAACTAACTATGGCTACACCTTC. It encodes CASSLQTNYGYTF.

The chain uses TRBV18 and TRBJ2-7, with TRBD1 identical over 12 bases. The CDR3 contains 14 residues. From germline, CDR1 is KGHSH and CDR2 LQKENI. J gave up 6 bases and V 4 bases, and 4 bases lay outside the gene matches. This CDR3 reads CASSHGTGGFEQYF. The CDR3 nucleotides are TGTGCCAGCTCACACGGGACAGGGGGCTTCGAGCAGTACTTC.

This clonotype was counted at least ten times. The chain is built from TRBV4-1 and TRBJ2-7; possibly TRBD1 or TRBD2 for D (5 bases each). From germline, CDR1 is MGHRA and CDR2 YSYEKL. This CDR3 is built from 13 residues. V lost 0 bases, J lost 5 bases, and 8 bases lay in between. The CDR3 nucleotides are TGCGCCAGCAGCCAAGATGGGGGTAACGAGCAGTACTTC. It translates to CASSQDGGNEQYF.

This clonotype has at least ten counts. The rearrangement uses TRBV10-3 and TRBJ1-2; TRBD1 might be the D (5 bases). V lost 0 bases and J 6 bases, leaving 11 bases between the germline ends. The CDR3 is 14 amino acids. CDR1 and CDR2 (germline): ENHRY, SYGVKD. DNA of the CDR3: TGTGCCATCAGTGAGTCGCCGGGGCAGAATGGCTACACCTTC. It yields the protein CAISESPGQNGYTF.

This clonotype was recorded at least ten times. The J gene is TRBJ1-5, the V gene TRBV20-1; 9 bases match TRBD1. This CDR3 contains 14 residues. Germline-derived CDR1 and CDR2 are DFQATT and SNEGSKA (reference sequence). V trimming: 2 bases; J trimming: 10 bases; junction bases outside the gene matches: 9. The CDR3 is CSARPPGQGHPQHF. The CDR3 bases are TGCAGTGCTAGACCCCCGGGACAGGGTCACCCCCAGCATTTT.

This clonotype was observed many times. The rearrangement links TRBV28 to TRBJ1-1; tentatively, D is TRBD1 (6 bases). The CDR3 loop spans 14 amino acids. The V gene lost 7 bases and the J gene lost 1 base, with 13 bases spanning the gap. The germline V gene encodes CDR1 MDHEN and CDR2 SYDVKM. The DNA for the CDR3 is TGTGCCAGCACCATACCGACAGGGAACACTGAAGCTTTCTTT. Protein sequence: CASTIPTGNTEAFF.

The sample holds many counts of this clonotype. This rearrangement joins TRBV29-1 to TRBJ1-2, with D maybe TRBD1 (5 bases). Germline assignment: CDR1 SQVTM and CDR2 ANQGSEA. This CDR3 has 14 amino acids. The V end lost 8 bases, the J end lost 1 base, and 17 bases lay between the germline ends. CDR3 in amino acids: CSIPGTDLNYGYTF. DNA for the CDR3: TGCAGCATTCCAGGGACCGACCTTAACTATGGCTACACCTTC.

This clonotype was seen at least ten times. The chain carries TRBV2 and TRBJ2-2; D remains unclear. Between the trimmed V and J ends, which lost 6 bases and 3 bases, there was a span of 11 bases. The CDR3 contains 14 residues. Per the germline V gene, CDR1 is SNHLY and CDR2 is FYNNEI. In nucleotides, the CDR3 is TGTGCCAGCAGCCCGGTGAGGCACACCGGGGAGCTGTTTTTT. Amino acids: CASSPVRHTGELFF. The full variable domain, in which reference TRBV2 and TRBJ2-2 provide the parts outside the CDR3, is EPEVTQTPSHQVTQMGQEVILRCVPISNHLYFYWYRQILGQKVEFLVSFYNNEISEKSEIFDDQFSVERPDGSNFTLKIRSTKLEDSAMYFCASSPVRHTGELFFGEGSRLTVL.

This clonotype was counted many times. CDR3 in amino acids: CASSLPAGLVGEQFF. DNA for the CDR3: TGTGCCAGCAGCTTACCAGCGGGACTCGTGGGTGAGCAGTTCTTC. J is TRBJ2-1 and V is TRBV7-8; 7 nucleotides agree with TRBD2. This CDR3 is built from 15 residues. The germline V gene encodes CDR1 SGHVS and CDR2 FQNEAQ. With 2 bases clipped from V and 9 bases from J, the junction kept 10 bases outside the gene matches.

This clonotype was detected many times. The chain uses TRBV20-1 and TRBJ2-3; D is unresolved. This CDR3 has 17 residues. Trimming removed 3 bases at V and 3 bases at J, with 22 bases between. Germline V gene lookup returns CDR1 DFQATT and CDR2 SNEGSKA (reference sequence). CDR3 in DNA: TGCAGTGCTAGCGGGCGTGCCTGGGTTCGAATTACAGATACGCAGTATTTT. It encodes CSASGRAWVRITDTQYF.

This clonotype was found many times. This chain joins TRBV5-1 and TRBJ2-7; 9 bases line up with TRBD1. CDR1 and CDR2 from the germline V gene are SGHRS and YFSETQ. The ends lost 3 bases at V and 5 bases at J; junction bases unmatched: 6. There are 14 residues in the CDR3. Here the CDR3 DNA reads TGCGCCAGCAGCTGGGGGACAGGGTCGAACGAGCAGTACTTC. Residues: CASSWGTGSNEQYF.

This clonotype was observed at least ten times. The chain joins TRBV7-3 to TRBJ2-1; 8 bases line up with TRBD2. V shed 5 bases, J shed 9 bases, and the junction held 3 bases outside the gene matches. Germline values: CDR1 SGHTA, CDR2 FQGTGA. This CDR3 is 12 amino acids long. Here the CDR3 reads CASSQGLGEQFF. For the CDR3, the DNA is TGTGCCAGCAGCCAGGGACTAGGTGAGCAGTTCTTC.

This clonotype was seen ten or more times. This chain links TRBV20-1 with TRBJ1-6, with a possible D match to TRBD1 (5 bases). This CDR3 has 16 amino acids. Germline loops: CDR1 DFQATT, CDR2 SNEGSKA (reference sequence). V was cut by 3 bases and J by 1 base, with 13 bases left in between. As DNA, the CDR3 is TGCAGTGCTAGGCGACAAAGACAGTCCTATAATTCACCCCTCCACTTT. The encoded protein is CSARRQRQSYNSPLHF.

This clonotype was counted a few times. The genes are TRBV20-1 and TRBJ2-5; D is perhaps TRBD1 (7 bases). V was cut by 4 bases and J by 4 bases, with 16 bases left in between. Germline V CDR1 and CDR2: DFQATT, SNEGSKA (reference sequence). The CDR3 runs 14 residues. The chain's CDR3 is CSAKFRQGGETQYF. CDR3 sequence (DNA): TGCAGTGCTAAATTTAGGCAGGGGGGAGAGACCCAGTACTTC.

This clonotype was observed many times. The chain uses TRBV3-1 and TRBJ2-1; D gene uncertain. Trimming took off 4 bases at V and 10 bases at J, with 8 bases between the two ends. Germline CDR1 and CDR2: LGHDT and YNNKEL (reference sequence). This CDR3 contains 11 residues. The CDR3 sequence is CASSRTREQFF. DNA for the CDR3: TGTGCCAGCAGCCGGACGCGGGAGCAGTTCTTC.

At least ten counts were recorded for this clonotype. The chain combines TRBV29-1 with TRBJ2-7; no firm D call. Looked up from germline, CDR1 is SQVTM and CDR2 is ANQGSEA. CDR3 length equals 15 residues. The V end lost 1 base, the J end lost 6 bases, and 19 bases lay between the germline ends. CDR3 nucleotide sequence: TGCAGCGTTGAAGCCCGTCAGGAGTACCCAAGCGAGCAGTACTTC. This translates into CSVEARQEYPSEQYF.

This clonotype occurred many times. V usage is TRBV10-3 and J usage is TRBJ2-7; the match to TRBD2 covers 12 bases. This CDR3 is built from 18 residues. J was trimmed by 7 bases and V by 3 bases; bases with no gene match: 16. Germline V gives CDR1 ENHRY, CDR2 SYGVKD. DNA for the CDR3: TGTGCCATCAGTGAACCACAGTGGCTAGCGGGAGGGCCGAGTGAGCAGTACTTC. The encoded protein is CAISEPQWLAGGPSEQYF.

This clonotype was found many times. The chain couples TRBV7-2 to TRBJ2-6; D possibly corresponds to TRBD1 (6 bases). Trimming shortened V by 4 bases and J by 1 base, and 14 bases separated the two germline ends. CDR1 and CDR2 from the germline V gene are SGHTA and FQGNSA. CDR3 length: 17 residues. As DNA, the CDR3 is TGTGCCAGCAGCTGGACAGTAAAAGGGTCTGGGGCCAACGTCCTGACTTTC. This codes for CASSWTVKGSGANVLTF. The entire variable domain, with the rest obtained from reference TRBV7-2 and TRBJ2-6, is as follows: GAGVSQSPSNKVTEKGKDVELRCDPISGHTALYWYRQSLGQGLEFLIYFQGNSAPDKSGLPSDRFSAERTGGSVSTLTIQRTQQEDSAVYLCASSWTVKGSGANVLTFGAGSRLTVL.

A few counts support this clonotype. The J gene is TRBJ2-7, the V gene TRBV10-3; TRBD2 aligns across 12 bases. The CDR3 has 14 amino acids. Trimming cost V 9 bases and J 6 bases; bases outside gene matches: 9. Germline assignment: CDR1 ENHRY and CDR2 SYGVKD. The CDR3 region has the DNA TGTGCCATTAATAACCTAGCGGGAGGGGGCGAGCAGTACTTC. Translated: CAINNLAGGGEQYF.

This clonotype was seen many times. The chain's CDR3 is CSAGPGAKHYEQYF. The CDR3 DNA reads as TGCAGTGCTGGCCCGGGGGCCAAGCACTACGAGCAGTACTTC. J is TRBJ2-7 and V is TRBV20-1; D is possibly TRBD1 or TRBD2 (6 bases each). Germline CDR1 is DFQATT and CDR2 is SNEGSKA (reference sequence). The CDR3 length is 14 residues. V gave up 5 bases and J gave up 3 bases, with 17 bases separating them.